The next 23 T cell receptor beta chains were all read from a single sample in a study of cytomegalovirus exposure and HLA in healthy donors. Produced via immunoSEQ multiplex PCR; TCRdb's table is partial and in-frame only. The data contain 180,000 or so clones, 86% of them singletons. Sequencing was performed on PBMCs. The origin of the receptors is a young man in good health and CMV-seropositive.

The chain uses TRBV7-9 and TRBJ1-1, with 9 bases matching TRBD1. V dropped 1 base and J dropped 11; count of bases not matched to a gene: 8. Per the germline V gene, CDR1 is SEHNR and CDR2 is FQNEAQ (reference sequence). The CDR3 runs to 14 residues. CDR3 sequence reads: CASSLVGGTGTAFF. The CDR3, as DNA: TGTGCCAGCAGCTTAGTGGGCGGGACAGGGACGGCTTTCTTT.

CDR3 sequence: CASSIGPRGEQYF. The CDR3 DNA reads as TGTGCCAGTAGTATTGGACCCAGGGGCGAGCAGTACTTC. The rearrangement links TRBV19 to TRBJ2-7, with D possibly matching TRBD1 (6 bases). The germline gives CDR1 LNHDA, CDR2 SQIVND (reference sequence). The CDR3 runs 13 residues. V lost 3 bases and J 6 bases, leaving 12 bases between the germline ends.

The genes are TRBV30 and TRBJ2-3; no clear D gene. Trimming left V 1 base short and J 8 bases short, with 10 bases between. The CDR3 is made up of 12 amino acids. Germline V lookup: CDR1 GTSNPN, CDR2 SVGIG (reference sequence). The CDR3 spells CAWSDLKTTQYF. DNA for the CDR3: TGTGCCTGGAGTGATCTAAAAACTACGCAGTATTTT. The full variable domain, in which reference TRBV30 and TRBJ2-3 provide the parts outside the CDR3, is SQTIHQWPATLVQPVGSPLSLECTVEGTSNPNLYWYRQAAGRGLQLLFYSVGIGQISSEVPQNLSASRPQDRQFILSSKKLLLSDSGFYLCAWSDLKTTQYFGPGTRLTVL.

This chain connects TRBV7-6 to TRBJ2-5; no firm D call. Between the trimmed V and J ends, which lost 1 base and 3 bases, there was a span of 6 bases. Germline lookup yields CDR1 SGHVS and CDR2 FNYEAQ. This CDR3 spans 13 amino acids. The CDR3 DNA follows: TGTGCCAGCAGCTTAGAGGCAGAAGAGACCCAGTACTTC. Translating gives CASSLEAEETQYF.

The CDR3, as DNA: TGTGCCAGCAGCTTAGTACCGCTCACCGGGGAGCTGTTTTTT. It yields the protein CASSLVPLTGELFF. The chain has TRBV7-2 and TRBJ2-2; D is undetermined. From germline, CDR1 is SGHTA and CDR2 FQGNSA. Trimming removed 1 base at V and 4 bases at J, with 7 bases between. There are 14 residues in the CDR3.

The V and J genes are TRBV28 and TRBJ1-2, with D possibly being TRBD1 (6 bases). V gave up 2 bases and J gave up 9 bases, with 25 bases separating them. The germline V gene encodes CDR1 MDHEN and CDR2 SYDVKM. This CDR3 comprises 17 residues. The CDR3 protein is CASSLLQGTFSRSRYTF. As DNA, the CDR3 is TGTGCCAGCAGTTTACTCCAGGGGACGTTTAGTAGATCTCGCTACACCTTC.

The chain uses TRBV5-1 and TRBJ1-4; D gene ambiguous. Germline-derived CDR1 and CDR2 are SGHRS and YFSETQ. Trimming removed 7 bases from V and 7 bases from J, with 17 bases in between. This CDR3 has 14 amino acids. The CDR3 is CASAQTRASEKLFF. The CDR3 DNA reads TGCGCCAGCGCCCAGACCCGCGCCTCTGAAAAACTGTTTTTT.

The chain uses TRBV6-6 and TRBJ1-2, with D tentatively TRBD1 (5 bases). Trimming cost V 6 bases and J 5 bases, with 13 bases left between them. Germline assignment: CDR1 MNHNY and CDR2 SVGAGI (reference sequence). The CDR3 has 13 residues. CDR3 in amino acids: CASSTDSLYGYTF. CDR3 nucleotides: TGTGCCAGCAGCACTGACAGCCTTTATGGCTACACCTTC.

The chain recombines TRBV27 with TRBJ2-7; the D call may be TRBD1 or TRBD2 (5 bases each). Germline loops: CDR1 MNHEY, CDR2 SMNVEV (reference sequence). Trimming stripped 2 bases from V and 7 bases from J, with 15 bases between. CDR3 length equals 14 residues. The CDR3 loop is CASSLGAQWGEQYF. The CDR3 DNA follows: TGTGCCAGCAGTTTAGGCGCCCAGTGGGGGGAGCAGTACTTC.

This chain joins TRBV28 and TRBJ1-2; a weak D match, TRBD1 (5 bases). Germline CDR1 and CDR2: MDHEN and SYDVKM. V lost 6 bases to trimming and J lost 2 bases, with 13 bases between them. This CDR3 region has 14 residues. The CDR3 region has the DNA TGTGCCAGCAGCTCCCGGGGCTACAACTATGGCTACACCTTC. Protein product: CASSSRGYNYGYTF.

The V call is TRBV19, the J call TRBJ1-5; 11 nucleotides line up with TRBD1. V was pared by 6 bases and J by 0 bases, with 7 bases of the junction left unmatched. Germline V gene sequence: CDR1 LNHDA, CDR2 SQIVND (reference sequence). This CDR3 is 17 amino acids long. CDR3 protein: CASSRRTGGDSNQPQHF. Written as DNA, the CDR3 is TGTGCCAGTAGCCGGAGGACAGGGGGCGATAGCAATCAGCCCCAGCATTTT.

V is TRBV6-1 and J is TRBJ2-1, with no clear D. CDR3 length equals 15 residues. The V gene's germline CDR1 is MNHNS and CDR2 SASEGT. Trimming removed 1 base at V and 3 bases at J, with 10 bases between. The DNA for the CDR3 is TGTGCCAGCAGTGAAGTGGGAAGTGGCTACAATGAGCAGTTCTTC. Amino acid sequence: CASSEVGSGYNEQFF.

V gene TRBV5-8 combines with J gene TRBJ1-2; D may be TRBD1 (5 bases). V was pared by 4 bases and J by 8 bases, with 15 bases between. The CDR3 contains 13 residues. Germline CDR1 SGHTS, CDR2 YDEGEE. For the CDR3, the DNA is TGTGCCAGCAGCATCCAGGGTTCTATCGGCTACACCTTC. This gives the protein CASSIQGSIGYTF.

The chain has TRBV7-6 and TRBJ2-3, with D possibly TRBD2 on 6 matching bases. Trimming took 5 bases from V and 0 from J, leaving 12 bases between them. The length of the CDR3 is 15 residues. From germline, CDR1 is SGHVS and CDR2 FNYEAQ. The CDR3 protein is CASSRLAVSTDTQYF. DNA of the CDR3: TGTGCCAGCAGCCGATTAGCGGTGAGCACAGATACGCAGTATTTT.

The CDR3 bases are TGTGCCAGCAGCTCTTGGACAGGGGCGTATGAAAAACTGTTTTTT. It codes for CASSSWTGAYEKLFF. This chain connects TRBV11-2 to TRBJ1-4; 9 bases are shared with TRBD1. Unmatched junction bases numbered 6, after V lost 4 bases and J lost 6 bases. This CDR3 is 15 amino acids long. CDR1 and CDR2 from the germline V gene are SGHAT and FQNNGV.

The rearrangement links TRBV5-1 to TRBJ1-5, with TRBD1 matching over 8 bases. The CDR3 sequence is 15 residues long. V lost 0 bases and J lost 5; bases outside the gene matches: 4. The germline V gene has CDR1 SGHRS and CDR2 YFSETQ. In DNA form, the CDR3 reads TGCGCCAGCAGCTTGGGGACAGGGTACGATCAGCCCCAGCATTTT. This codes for CASSLGTGYDQPQHF.

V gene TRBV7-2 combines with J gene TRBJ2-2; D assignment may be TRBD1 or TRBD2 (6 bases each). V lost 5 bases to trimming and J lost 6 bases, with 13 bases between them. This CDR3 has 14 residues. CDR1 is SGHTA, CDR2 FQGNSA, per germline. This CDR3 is CASSRGQGPGELFF. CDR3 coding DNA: TGTGCCAGCAGCCGGGGGCAGGGGCCCGGGGAGCTGTTTTTT.

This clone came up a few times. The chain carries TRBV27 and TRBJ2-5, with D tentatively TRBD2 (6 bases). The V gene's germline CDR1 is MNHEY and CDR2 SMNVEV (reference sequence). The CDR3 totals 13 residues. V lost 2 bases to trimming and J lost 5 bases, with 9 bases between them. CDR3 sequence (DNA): TGTGCCAGCAGTTTAGCGGGATCTGAGACCCAGTACTTC. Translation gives CASSLAGSETQYF.

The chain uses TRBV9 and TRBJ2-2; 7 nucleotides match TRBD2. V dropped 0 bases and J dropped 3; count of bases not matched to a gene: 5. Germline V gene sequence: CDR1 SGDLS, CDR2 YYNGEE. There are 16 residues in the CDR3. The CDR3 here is CASSVGPSGYTGELFF. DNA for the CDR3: TGTGCCAGCAGCGTAGGGCCTAGCGGCTACACCGGGGAGCTGTTTTTT.

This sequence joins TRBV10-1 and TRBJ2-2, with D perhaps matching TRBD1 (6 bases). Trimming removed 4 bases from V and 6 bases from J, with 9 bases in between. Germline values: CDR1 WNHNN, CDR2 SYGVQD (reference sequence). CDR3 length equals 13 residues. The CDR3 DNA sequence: TGCGCCAGCAGTGTTTACAGGGCCGGGGAGCTGTTTTTT. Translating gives CASSVYRAGELFF.

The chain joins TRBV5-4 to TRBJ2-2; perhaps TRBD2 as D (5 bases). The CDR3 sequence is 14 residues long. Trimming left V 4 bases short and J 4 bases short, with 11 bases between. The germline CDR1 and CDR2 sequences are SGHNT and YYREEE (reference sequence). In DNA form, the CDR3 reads TGTGCCAGCAGCCCGGGATTCCCCACCGGGGAGCTGTTTTTT. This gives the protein CASSPGFPTGELFF.

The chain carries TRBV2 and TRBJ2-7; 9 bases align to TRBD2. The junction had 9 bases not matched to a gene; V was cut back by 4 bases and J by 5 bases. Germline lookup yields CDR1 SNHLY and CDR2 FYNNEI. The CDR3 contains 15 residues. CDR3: CASSGWVAGADEQYF. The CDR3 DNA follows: TGTGCCAGCAGTGGGTGGGTAGCGGGAGCGGACGAGCAGTACTTC. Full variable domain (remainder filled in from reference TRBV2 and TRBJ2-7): EPEVTQTPSHQVTQMGQEVILRCVPISNHLYFYWYRQILGQKVEFLVSFYNNEISEKSEIFDDQFSVERPDGSNFTLKIRSTKLEDSAMYFCASSGWVAGADEQYFGPGTRLTVT.

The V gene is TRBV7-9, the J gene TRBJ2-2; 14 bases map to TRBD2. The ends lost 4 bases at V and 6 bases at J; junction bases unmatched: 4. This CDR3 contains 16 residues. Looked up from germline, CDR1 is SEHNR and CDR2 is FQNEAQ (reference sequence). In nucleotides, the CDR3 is TGTGCCAGCAGCTGGGGACTAGCGGGGGCGGCCGGGGAGCTGTTTTTT. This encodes CASSWGLAGAAGELFF. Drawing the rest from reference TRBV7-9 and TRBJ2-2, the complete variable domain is DTGVSQNPRHKITKRGQNVTFRCDPISEHNRLYWYRQTLGQGPEFLTYFQNEAQLEKSRLLSDRFSAERPKGSFSTLEIQRTEQGDSAMYLCASSWGLAGAAGELFFGEGSRLTVL.